The rows below give T cell receptor beta chains drawn from one sample of a study of regulatory T cells in long-lasting Graves disease. TCRdb reprocessed the multiplex PCR reads with MiXCR, giving one entry per CDR3 protein. This table holds about 620,000 distinct CDR3 sequences, less than 20% found once. These sequences were also reported in another study, on T cells in Graves' hyperthyroidism and ophthalmopathy.

This sample comprised peripheral blood mononuclear cells (PBMCs), obtained at new diagnosis, from a patient treated with antithyroid drugs. The origin of the receptors is a woman aged 30 to 39 with Graves disease. CDR3s include the opening cysteine and the closing phenylalanine or tryptophan. The D gene is left open where the match is weak. Expanded clones get a size class; other rows say once, few or many, or leave the size out.

clone_size j_call d_call v_call cdr3_aa cdr3_nt
NA TRBJ1-5 NA TRBV4-1 CASSQDIGDYQPQHF TGCGCCAGCAGCCAAGATATAGGGGATTACCAGCCCCAGCATTTT
many TRBJ2-7 TRBD1 TRBV29-1 CSVVRQGASYEQYF TGCAGCGTTGTCCGACAGGGGGCTAGCTACGAGCAGTACTTC
NA TRBJ1-5 NA TRBV24-1 CATSPGTNYEQYFGPGQPQHF NA
few TRBJ2-1 NA TRBV29-1 CSIYYGGQFF TGCAGCATCTACTACGGCGGGCAGTTCTTC
NA TRBJ2-7 NA TRBV6-2/TRBV6-3 CASSYETLGEQYF TGTGCCAGCAGTTACGAAACCCTTGGCGAGCAGTACTTC
many TRBJ1-1 NA TRBV27 CASSLTGTLTEAFF TGTGCCAGCAGTCTCACTGGGACCCTTACTGAAGCTTTCTTT
few TRBJ2-3 TRBD1 TRBV18 CASSLLMDRAGDTQYF TGTGCCAGCTCACTTCTAATGGACAGGGCTGGAGATACGCAGTATTTT
few TRBJ2-2 NA TRBV24-1 CATSPGSGLRTGELFF TGTGCCACCAGTCCAGGTTCGGGGTTACGAACCGGGGAGCTGTTTTTT
NA TRBJ2-3 NA TRBV13 CASRRQSTDTQYF TGTGCCAGCAGGAGACAGAGCACAGATACGCAGTATTTT
many TRBJ2-5 NA TRBV11-2 CASRSQGYGGQETQYF TGTGCCAGCAGATCCCAGGGGTACGGGGGTCAAGAGACCCAGTACTTC
many TRBJ2-5 NA TRBV12-3/TRBV12-4 CASSFGSRETQYF TGTGCCAGCAGTTTCGGCTCAAGAGAGACCCAGTACTTC
few TRBJ1-4 NA TRBV18 CASSPERGEKLFF TGTGCCAGCTCACCGGAGCGAGGGGAAAAACTGTTTTTT
NA TRBJ1-5 NA TRBV2 CASSEESALNLGPQHF TGTGCCAGCAGTGAAGAGTCCGCTCTTAACTTGGGGCCCCAGCATTTT
few TRBJ1-1 NA TRBV28 CASSLLGGLNTEAFF TGTGCCAGCAGTTTATTGGGCGGATTGAACACTGAAGCTTTCTTT
many TRBJ2-7 TRBD1 TRBV27 CASSFGQGNEQYF TGTGCCAGCAGTTTCGGACAGGGTAACGAGCAGTACTTC
NA TRBJ2-7 NA TRBV9 CASSVGTVPSYEQHF TGTGCCAGCAGCGTAGGCACTGTCCCTTCCTACGAGCAGCACTTC
many TRBJ2-1 NA TRBV11-3 CASSRAPGEQFF TGTGCCAGCAGTAGGGCTCCCGGTGAGCAGTTCTTC
many TRBJ2-3 NA TRBV28 CASSLDPRGEQYF TGTGCCAGCAGTTTGGACCCGCGTGGAGAGCAGTATTTT
many TRBJ2-1 TRBD1 TRBV10-1 CASSELRQGTYNEQFF TGCGCCAGCAGTGAGCTCCGACAGGGGACTTACAATGAGCAGTTCTTC
few TRBJ2-3 NA TRBV7-9 CASSLAWGSSGDTQYF TGTGCCAGCAGCTTAGCGTGGGGATCCTCGGGTGATACGCAGTATTTT
few TRBJ1-3 NA TRBV20-1 CSAINRLSGNTIYF TGCAGTGCTATAAACAGGCTCTCTGGAAACACCATATATTTT
many TRBJ2-3 TRBD2 TRBV2 CASSDRLAGGKPTQYF TGTGCCAGCAGTGATAGACTAGCGGGAGGAAAACCGACGCAGTATTTT
many TRBJ1-5 TRBD1 TRBV19 CASSMALSGTGEWNQPQHF TGTGCCAGTAGTATGGCGCTATCCGGGACAGGGGAGTGGAATCAGCCCCAGCATTTT
NA TRBJ2-5 TRBD2 TRBV20-1 CSASVSSGRLVQYF TGCAGTGCTAGCGTGTCCAGCGGGAGGCTTGTCCAGTACTTC
NA TRBJ1-2 TRBD1 TRBV28 CASVMTGTGAYGYTF TGTGCCAGCGTCATGACCGGGACAGGGGCTTATGGCTACACCTTC
NA TRBJ2-7 NA TRBV12-3/TRBV12-4 CASSLRNTAPEQYF TGTGCCAGCAGTTTGCGCAACACCGCCCCCGAGCAGTACTTC
many TRBJ2-2 NA TRBV6-1 CASSRRPNTGELFF TGTGCCAGCAGTCGCCGACCGAACACCGGGGAGCTGTTTTTT
few TRBJ2-7 NA TRBV5-1 CASSSGDWVPGEQYF TGCGCCAGCAGCTCCGGGGACTGGGTACCGGGTGAGCAGTACTTC
NA TRBJ1-1 NA TRBV18 CASSPDMLTEAFF TGTGCCAGCTCACCCGACATGCTCACTGAAGCTTTCTTT
NA TRBJ2-7 NA TRBV6-1 CASSGTRPYEQYF TGTGCCAGCAGTGGGACCCGCCCCTACGAGCAGTACTTC
many TRBJ1-4 NA TRBV12-3/TRBV12-4 CASSYAPRESEKLFF TGTGCCAGCAGCTATGCCCCCAGGGAGAGTGAAAAACTGTTTTTT
NA TRBJ1-5 NA TRBV20-1 CSARGTVNQPQHF TGCAGTGCTAGAGGGACAGTCAATCAGCCCCAGCATTTT
NA TRBJ1-3 TRBD1 TRBV7-2 CASSLAGTGSGNTIYF TGTGCCAGCAGCTTAGCCGGGACAGGGTCTGGAAACACCATATATTTT
NA TRBJ1-2 NA TRBV30 CASYRRGNYGYTF TGTGCCTCGTACAGGAGGGGTAACTATGGCTACACCTTC
NA TRBJ2-3 NA TRBV6-4 CASSDPSDTQYF TGTGCCAGCAGTGACCCCTCCGATACGCAGTATTTT
NA TRBJ2-7 TRBD2 TRBV2 CASSPGLGVLQYF TGTGCCAGCAGTCCGGGACTAGGGGTGTTGCAGTACTTC
many TRBJ1-2 NA TRBV2 CASSAGRANYGYTF TGTGCCAGCAGTGCCGGGCGCGCTAACTATGGCTACACCTTC
NA TRBJ2-1 TRBD1 TRBV6-1 CASTSTGGFYNEQFF TGTGCCAGCACCTCGACAGGGGGTTTCTACAATGAGCAGTTCTTC
few TRBJ2-3 NA TRBV4-1 CASSQVQWGTDTQYF TGCGCCAGCAGCCAAGTTCAGTGGGGTACAGATACGCAGTATTTT
NA TRBJ1-5 NA TRBV7-9 CASSLESEYSNQPQHF TGTGCCAGCAGCTTAGAGTCAGAATATAGCAATCAGCCCCAGCATTTT
NA TRBJ2-3 NA TRBV19 CATATWGFADTQYF TGTGCCACTGCCACTTGGGGGTTTGCAGATACGCAGTATTTT
many TRBJ1-1 NA TRBV24-1 CATSESGLAAFF TGTGCCACCAGTGAATCCGGGCTAGCTGCTTTCTTT
many TRBJ2-7 NA TRBV28 CASSFYVRAYEQYF TGTGCCAGCAGTTTTTATGTCAGGGCTTACGAGCAGTACTTC
NA TRBJ1-4 TRBD1 TRBV5-1 CASSHNSNRGGEKLFF TGCGCCAGCAGTCACAACTCAAACAGGGGTGGTGAAAAACTGTTTTTT
many TRBJ1-5 NA TRBV11-2 CASSASVWGNQPQHF TGTGCCAGCAGCGCTAGTGTGTGGGGCAATCAGCCCCAGCATTTT
NA TRBJ2-1 NA TRBV10-1 CASSAGRANEQFF TGCGCCAGCAGTGCGGGCCGGGCCAATGAGCAGTTCTTC
NA TRBJ1-3 NA TRBV28 CASSFPVGLDSGNTIYF TGTGCCAGCAGTTTCCCTGTGGGACTAGACTCTGGAAACACCATATATTTT
many TRBJ1-6 NA TRBV27 CASSFTLGTYNSPLHF TGTGCCAGCAGTTTCACGCTGGGGACCTATAATTCACCCCTCCACTTT
many TRBJ2-5 TRBD2 TRBV28 CASSSPGLESETQYF TGTGCCAGCAGTTCTCCGGGACTAGAAAGCGAGACCCAGTACTTC
NA TRBJ2-3 NA TRBV20-1 CSAKVAGTDTQYF TGCAGTGCTAAAGTCGCAGGCACAGATACGCAGTATTTT
NA TRBJ1-1 TRBD1 TRBV27 CASRGQGAGGTEAFF TGTGCCAGCAGAGGACAGGGGGCGGGCGGCACTGAAGCTTTCTTT
many TRBJ1-4 TRBD1 TRBV27 CASWDRLLISPEKLFF TGTGCCAGCTGGGACAGACTTTTAATCAGCCCTGAAAAACTGTTTTTT
many TRBJ2-3 NA TRBV12-5 CASGLGRSTDTQYF TGTGCTAGTGGTTTGGGAAGAAGCACAGATACGCAGTATTTT
NA TRBJ1-5 NA TRBV4-2 CASSQGTGEWEPQHF TGTGCCAGCAGCCAAGGGACTGGGGAGTGGGAGCCCCAGCATTTT
few TRBJ2-5 NA TRBV28 CASSRQSSQTQYF TGTGCCAGCAGTCGACAGAGCAGTCAGACCCAGTACTTC
NA TRBJ2-2 TRBD2 TRBV20-1 CSAAGTSGRSSTGELFF TGCAGTGCTGCTGGGACTAGCGGGAGGTCGAGCACCGGGGAGCTGTTTTTT